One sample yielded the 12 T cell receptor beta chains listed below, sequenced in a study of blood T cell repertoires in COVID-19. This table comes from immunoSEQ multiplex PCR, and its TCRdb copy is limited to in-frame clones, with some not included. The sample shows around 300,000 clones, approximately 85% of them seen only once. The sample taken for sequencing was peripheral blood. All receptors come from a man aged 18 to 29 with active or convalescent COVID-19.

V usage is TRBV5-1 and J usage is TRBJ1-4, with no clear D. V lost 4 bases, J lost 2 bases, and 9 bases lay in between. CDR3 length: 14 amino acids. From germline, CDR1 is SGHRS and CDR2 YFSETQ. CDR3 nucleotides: TGCGCCAGCAGCGTAGAAGCTACTAATGAAAAACTGTTTTTT. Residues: CASSVEATNEKLFF. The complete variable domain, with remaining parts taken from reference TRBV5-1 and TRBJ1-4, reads KAGVTQTPRYLIKTRGQQVTLSCSPISGHRSVSWYQQTPGQGLQFLFEYFSETQRNKGNFPGRFSGRQFSNSRSEMNVSTLELGDSALYLCASSVEATNEKLFFGSGTQLSVL.

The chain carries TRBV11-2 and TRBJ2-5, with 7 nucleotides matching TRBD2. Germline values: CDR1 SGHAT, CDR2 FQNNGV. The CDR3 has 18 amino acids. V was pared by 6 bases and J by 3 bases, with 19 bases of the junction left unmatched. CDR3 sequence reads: CASRRGEGVRRNEETQYF. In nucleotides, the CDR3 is TGTGCCAGCAGACGGGGGGAGGGAGTTCGACGGAATGAAGAGACCCAGTACTTC. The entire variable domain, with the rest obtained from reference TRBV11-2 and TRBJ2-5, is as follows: EAGVAQSPRYKIIEKRQSVAFWCNPISGHATLYWYQQILGQGPKLLIQFQNNGVVDDSQLPKDRFSAERLKGVDSTLKIQPAKLEDSAVYLCASRRGEGVRRNEETQYFGPGTRLLVL.

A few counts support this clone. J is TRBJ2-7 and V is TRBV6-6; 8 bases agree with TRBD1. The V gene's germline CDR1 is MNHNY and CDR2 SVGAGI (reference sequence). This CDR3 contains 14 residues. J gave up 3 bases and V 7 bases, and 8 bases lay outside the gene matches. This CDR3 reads CASTDRGGSYEQYF. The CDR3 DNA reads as TGTGCCAGCACCGACAGGGGTGGGAGCTACGAGCAGTACTTC.

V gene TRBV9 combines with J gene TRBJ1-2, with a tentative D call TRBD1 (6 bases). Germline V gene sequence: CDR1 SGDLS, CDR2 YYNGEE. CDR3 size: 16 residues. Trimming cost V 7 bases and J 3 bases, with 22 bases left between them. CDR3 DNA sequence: TGTGCCAGCTCTAGGTCGCCAGGGGCTCTGGACTATGGCTACACCTTC. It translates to CASSRSPGALDYGYTF. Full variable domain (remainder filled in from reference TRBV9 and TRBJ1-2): DSGVTQTPKHLITATGQRVTLRCSPRSGDLSVYWYQQSLDQGLQFLIQYYNGEERAKGNILERFSAQQFPDLHSELNLSSLELGDSALYFCASSRSPGALDYGYTFGSGTRLTVV.

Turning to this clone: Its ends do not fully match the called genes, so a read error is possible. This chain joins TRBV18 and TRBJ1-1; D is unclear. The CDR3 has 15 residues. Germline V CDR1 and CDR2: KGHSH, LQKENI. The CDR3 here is CASSPMAGKNTEAFF. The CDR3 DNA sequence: TGTGCCAGTTCACCAATGGCGGGGAAGAACACTGAAGCTTTCTTT.

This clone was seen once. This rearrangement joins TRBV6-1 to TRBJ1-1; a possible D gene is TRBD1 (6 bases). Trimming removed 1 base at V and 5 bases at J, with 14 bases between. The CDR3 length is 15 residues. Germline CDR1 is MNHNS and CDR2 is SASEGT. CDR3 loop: CASSEEQGSLTEAFF. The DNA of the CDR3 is TGTGCCAGCAGTGAAGAGCAGGGGAGTCTAACTGAAGCTTTCTTT.

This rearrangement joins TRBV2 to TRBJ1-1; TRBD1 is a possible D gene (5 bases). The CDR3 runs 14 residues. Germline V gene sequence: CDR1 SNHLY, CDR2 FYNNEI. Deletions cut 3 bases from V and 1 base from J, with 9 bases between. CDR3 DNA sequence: TGTGCCAGCAGTGAGAGACAGAAGAACACTGAAGCTTTCTTT. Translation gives CASSERQKNTEAFF.

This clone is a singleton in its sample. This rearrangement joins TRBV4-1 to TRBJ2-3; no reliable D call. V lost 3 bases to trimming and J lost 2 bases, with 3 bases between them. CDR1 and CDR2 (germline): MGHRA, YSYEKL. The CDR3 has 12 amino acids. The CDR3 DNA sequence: TGCGCCAGCAGCCAGGCCACAGATACGCAGTATTTT. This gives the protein CASSQATDTQYF.

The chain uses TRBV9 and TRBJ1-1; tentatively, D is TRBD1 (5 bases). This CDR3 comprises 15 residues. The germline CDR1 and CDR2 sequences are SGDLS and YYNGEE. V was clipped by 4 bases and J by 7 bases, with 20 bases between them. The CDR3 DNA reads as TGTGCCAGCAGCCCGGGCCTCCCCAGGGAGGATGAAGCTTTCTTT. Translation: CASSPGLPREDEAFF.

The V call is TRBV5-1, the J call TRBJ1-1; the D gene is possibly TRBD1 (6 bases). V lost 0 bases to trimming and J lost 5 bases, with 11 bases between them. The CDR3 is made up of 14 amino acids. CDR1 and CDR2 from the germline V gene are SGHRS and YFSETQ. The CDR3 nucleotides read TGCGCCAGCAGCTTGGTCAGGGGAAGGACTGAAGCTTTCTTT. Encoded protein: CASSLVRGRTEAFF.

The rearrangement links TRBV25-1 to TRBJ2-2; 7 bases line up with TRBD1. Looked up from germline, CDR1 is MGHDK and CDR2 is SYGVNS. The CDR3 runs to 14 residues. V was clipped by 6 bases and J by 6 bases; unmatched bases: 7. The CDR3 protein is CASSPTGDAGELFF. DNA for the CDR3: TGTGCCAGCAGCCCAACAGGGGATGCCGGGGAGCTGTTTTTT.

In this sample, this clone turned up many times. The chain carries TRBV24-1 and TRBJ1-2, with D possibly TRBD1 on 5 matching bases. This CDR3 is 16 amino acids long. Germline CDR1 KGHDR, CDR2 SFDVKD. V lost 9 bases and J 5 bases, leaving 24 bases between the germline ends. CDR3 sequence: CATSGRGNRTTYGYTF. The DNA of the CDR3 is TGTGCCACCTCCGGAAGGGGCAATCGGACTACTTATGGCTACACCTTC.